This passage covers 20 T cell receptor beta chains from one sample sequenced in a study of T-cell reconstitution after alpha-beta-depleted transplantation in children. Unique molecular identifiers tagged the TCRbeta library. TCRdb passed the PCR reads through MiXCR, listing each CDR3 protein once. The repertoire holds about 170,000 distinct CDR3 sequences, with approximately 10% as singletons. The sample in question was PBMCs, obtained before TCRalphabeta/CD19-depleted stem cell transplant. These receptor sequences come from a boy aged 2 to 9 with acute myeloid leukemia, due to receive a stem cell transplant.

This clonotype has a count of ten or more. The rearrangement joins TRBV7-8 to TRBJ2-1; D is undetermined. Germline V lookup: CDR1 SGHVS, CDR2 FQNEAQ. The CDR3 extends over 12 amino acids. V was trimmed by 4 bases and J by 4 bases, leaving 5 bases between them. The CDR3 reads CASSWYYNEQFF. Here the CDR3 DNA reads TGTGCCAGCAGCTGGTATTACAATGAGCAGTTCTTC.

The V call is TRBV30, the J call TRBJ2-7; the match to TRBD2 covers 13 bases. J was trimmed by 2 bases and V by 3 bases; bases with no gene match: 7. Per the germline V gene, CDR1 is GTSNPN and CDR2 is SVGIG (reference sequence). The CDR3 contains 16 residues. CDR3 nucleotide sequence: TGTGCCTGGAGGCGAGAGGGACTAGCGGGAACCTACGAGCAGTACTTC. Amino acid sequence: CAWRREGLAGTYEQYF.

This clonotype was seen ten or more times. The chain combines TRBV7-2 with TRBJ2-3; D perhaps matches TRBD2 (6 bases). Germline CDR1 is SGHTA and CDR2 is FQGNSA. Trimming pared 2 bases from V and 2 bases from J, leaving 8 bases between. This CDR3 contains 14 residues. Here the CDR3 DNA reads TGTGCCAGCAGCTTACGCGGGAACACAGATACGCAGTATTTT. Translation gives CASSLRGNTDTQYF. Drawing the rest from reference TRBV7-2 and TRBJ2-3, the complete variable domain is GAGVSQSPSNKVTEKGKDVELRCDPISGHTALYWYRQSLGQGLEFLIYFQGNSAPDKSGLPSDRFSAERTGGSVSTLTIQRTQQEDSAVYLCASSLRGNTDTQYFGPGTRLTVL.

The sample holds many counts of this clonotype. This rearrangement joins TRBV5-1 to TRBJ2-7; 9 nucleotides agree with TRBD2. The CDR3 length is 14 residues. V lost 5 bases and J lost 1; bases outside the gene matches: 4. Germline V gene data show CDR1 as SGHRS and CDR2 as YFSETQ. The CDR3 DNA sequence: TGCGCCAGCAGTCGACTAGCGGTTTCCTACGAGCAGTACTTC. Protein: CASSRLAVSYEQYF.

This clonotype was seen many times. The chain combines TRBV20-1 with TRBJ1-4; D is perhaps TRBD1 (5 bases). Trimming took off 0 bases at V and 12 bases at J, with 20 bases between the two ends. The CDR3 has 15 amino acids. The germline V gene encodes CDR1 DFQATT and CDR2 SNEGSKA (reference sequence). The CDR3 loop reads CSARDPSRAEGELFF. In nucleotides, the CDR3 is TGCAGTGCTAGAGATCCCTCCAGGGCGGAAGGAGAACTGTTTTTT.

Many counts were recorded for this clonotype. The rearrangement links TRBV15 to TRBJ1-1; 7 bases align to TRBD1. Germline CDR1 is LNHNV and CDR2 is YYDKDF (reference sequence). Trimming took 5 bases from V and 4 from J; bases not matched to a gene: 7. The CDR3 contains 14 residues. CDR3 bases: TGTGCCACCAGCTTAACGACAGGGCGCACTGAAGCTTTCTTT. It yields the protein CATSLTTGRTEAFF.

This clonotype was counted at least ten times. The rearrangement joins TRBV5-6 to TRBJ2-5, with TRBD1 identical over 8 bases. This CDR3 spans 15 amino acids. CDR1 SGHDT and CDR2 YYEEEE come from the germline V gene. The V segment lost 0 bases and the J segment 5 bases; nucleotides outside the gene matches: 6. CDR3 in amino acids: CASSLGQGALETQYF. The CDR3 nucleotides read TGTGCCAGCAGCTTGGGGCAGGGGGCTCTGGAGACCCAGTACTTC.

Ten or more counts support this clonotype. The chain employs TRBV10-3 and TRBJ2-1; D gene uncertain. Germline V gene sequence: CDR1 ENHRY, CDR2 SYGVKD. V lost 3 bases, J lost 3 bases, and 0 bases lay in between. The CDR3 runs 11 residues. The CDR3 coding sequence is TGTGCCATCAGTGACTACAATGAGCAGTTCTTC. Encoded protein: CAISDYNEQFF.

This clonotype was counted at least ten times. This chain links TRBV7-2 with TRBJ2-7; D possibly corresponds to TRBD2 (5 bases). Trimming removed 4 bases at V and 11 bases at J, with 12 bases between. CDR1 and CDR2 (germline): SGHTA, FQGNSA. This CDR3 has 11 residues. The CDR3 coding sequence is TGTGCCAGCAGCTCCGGGATTTTAAAGTACTTC. Its translation is CASSSGILKYF.

This clonotype was observed at least ten times. The chain combines TRBV28 with TRBJ2-7; TRBD2 matches at 10 bases. Germline V gene lookup returns CDR1 MDHEN and CDR2 SYDVKM. The CDR3 extends over 17 amino acids. J was trimmed by 5 bases and V by 4 bases; bases with no gene match: 14. CDR3 DNA: TGTGCCAGCAGTTCGGGTCGCTTAGCGGGAGGCAGGCACGAGCAGTACTTC. As protein: CASSSGRLAGGRHEQYF.

This clonotype turned up a few times. This chain connects TRBV6-1 to TRBJ1-2; D unclear. The CDR3 loop spans 15 amino acids. Germline CDR1 reads MNHNS; CDR2 reads SASEGT. V was shortened by 6 bases and J by 3 bases, with 17 bases between the two germline ends. DNA for the CDR3: TGTGCCAGCAGGCATACGAGAGGGCCCTACTATGGCTACACCTTC. Protein product: CASRHTRGPYYGYTF.

This clonotype was seen repeatedly, ten times or more. V gene TRBV7-6 combines with J gene TRBJ2-3; maybe TRBD2 (6 bases). V lost 3 bases and J lost 2, with 15 bases in between. There are 16 residues in the CDR3. Germline V gene data show CDR1 as SGHVS and CDR2 as FNYEAQ. The CDR3 reads CASSFPAGSPTDTQYF. The CDR3 coding sequence is TGTGCCAGCAGCTTTCCCGCGGGGTCGCCCACAGATACGCAGTATTTT.

A few counts support this clonotype. This sequence joins TRBV30 and TRBJ1-1; D is ambiguous. Trimming pared 4 bases from V and 11 bases from J, leaving 17 bases between. Germline V CDR1 and CDR2: GTSNPN, SVGIG (reference sequence). This CDR3 is 12 amino acids long. CDR3 in DNA: TGTGCCTGGAAGAGGTTAGGCAGAAATGCTTTCTTT. This translates into CAWKRLGRNAFF.

This clonotype was detected many times. This chain links TRBV28 with TRBJ2-7; D not certain. Germline assignment: CDR1 MDHEN and CDR2 SYDVKM. The CDR3 runs to 15 residues. Trimming shortened V by 5 bases and J by 3 bases, and 17 bases separated the two germline ends. This CDR3 is CASSTSGPELYEQYF. The CDR3 nucleotides are TGTGCCAGCAGTACCTCCGGGCCGGAGCTCTACGAGCAGTACTTC.

This clonotype has at least ten counts. This chain links TRBV18 with TRBJ2-5, with D unresolved. CDR3 size: 14 residues. Germline assignment: CDR1 KGHSH and CDR2 LQKENI. The V end was cut by 3 bases, the J end by 5 bases, with 13 bases between. The CDR3 region is CASSPMFVYETQYF. The CDR3 DNA is TGTGCCAGCTCACCCATGTTTGTTTACGAGACCCAGTACTTC.

This clonotype showed up many times. Because it lacks the conserved phenylalanine or tryptophan at the end, this CDR3 is likely a read error. The DNA is left out, because the CDR3 cannot be placed on it with certainty; the CDR3 is given as TCRdb lists it. The V and J genes are TRBV7-9 and TRBJ2-5; the DNA was not used to check the table's D call, TRBD1. The CDR3 sequence runs 11 residues, both termini included. Germline CDR1 reads SEHNR; CDR2 reads FQNEAQ (reference sequence). CDR3 in amino acids: CASSLNEDSRT.

This clonotype occurred many times. The V and J genes are TRBV7-9 and TRBJ2-1; 7 bases map to TRBD1. Per the germline V gene, CDR1 is SEHNR and CDR2 is FQNEAQ (reference sequence). CDR3 size: 12 residues. V shed 6 bases and J 9 bases; nucleotides not matched to a gene: 5. The CDR3 DNA is TGTGCCAGCAGGCAAACAGGGGCTGAGCAGTTCTTC. It specifies CASRQTGAEQFF.

On this clonotype: A much larger clone differs by one base, so this may be a read error. The V and J genes are TRBV6-4 and TRBJ2-6; 9 nucleotides align to TRBD1. CDR3 length equals 18 residues. Germline CDR1 and CDR2: MRHNA and SNTAGT. V trimming: 8 bases; J trimming: 3 bases; junction bases outside the gene matches: 14. The chain's CDR3 is CASCLAGTGKIGANVLTF. The CDR3 DNA reads TGTGCCAGCTGTTTAGCTGGGACAGGGAAGATTGGGGCCAACGTCCTGACTTTC.

This clonotype has a count of ten or more. V gene TRBV10-3 combines with J gene TRBJ2-7; 11 bases agree with TRBD1. This CDR3 comprises 13 residues. CDR1 and CDR2 (germline): ENHRY, SYGVKD. CDR3 bases: TGTGCCGTCAGGGAGGGACAGGGGGACGAGCAGTACGTC. Translating gives CAVREGQGDEQYV.

This chain links TRBV7-2 with TRBJ2-1, with D perhaps TRBD2 (5 bases). V was cut by 3 bases and J by 4 bases, with 7 bases left in between. The CDR3 spans 13 residues. Germline loops: CDR1 SGHTA, CDR2 FQGNSA. The chain's CDR3 is CASSFTRYNEQFF. CDR3 DNA: TGTGCCAGCAGCTTCACTAGGTACAATGAGCAGTTCTTC.